This T cell receptor (beta chain) came from a study of blood T cell repertoires in COVID-19. Study details: COVID-19 samples from acute and convalescent phases originated in the United States, Italy and Spain.

V lost 5 bases, J lost 0 bases, and 18 bases stayed unmatched. CDR3 length equals 20 residues. Germline V gene lookup returns CDR1 SNHLY and CDR2 FYNNEI. Produced via immunoSEQ multiplex PCR; TCRdb's table is partial and in-frame only. The sample has about 210,000 clones; around 87% are singletons. The receptor was derived from a man in his sixties with acute or convalescent COVID-19. Specimen: peripheral blood. This chain links TRBV2 with TRBJ1-3, with 8 bases fitting TRBD1. The CDR3 is CASSLGVGTGHQRSGNTIYF. The CDR3 coding sequence is TGTGCCAGCAGTTTAGGGGTCGGGACAGGTCATCAACGCTCTGGAAACACCATATATTTT.